The present TCR beta chain was sequenced within a study of regulatory T cells in long-lasting Graves disease. Time point defined: persistent/refractory GD, antithyroid drugs over 5 years with positive TRAb. After RNA was extracted from PBMCs, the TCR library was made from it. The patients were enrolled through endocrinology in Xi'an, China. Study-level findings and limits: Persistent patients shared 2,741 public clonotypes among themselves. Newly diagnosed patients shared fewer, at under 1,000.

This clonotype has ten or more counts. Antigen: not known. Libraries of TCR beta came from iRepertoire HTBI primers plus Arm-PCR of CDR3 regions. TCRdb reprocessed the multiplex PCR reads via MiXCR and lists one record per CDR3 protein. The sample includes 300,000 to 350,000 distinct CDR3 sequences, around a fifth of them seen just once. This sequence was found in a female donor with Graves disease. The input for sequencing was peripheral blood mononuclear cells (PBMCs), taken when the disease was refractory, from a patient treated with antithyroid drugs.

The CDR3 nucleotides read TGTGCCAGCAGCTGGGACAGAGGCTACGAGCAGTACTTC. Its translation: CASSWDRGYEQYF. The chain couples TRBV7-2 to TRBJ2-7; 7 bases are shared with TRBD1. With V trimmed by 4 bases and J by 3 bases, 3 bases remained unmatched. Germline CDR1 SGHTA, CDR2 FQGNSA. The CDR3 covers 13 residues.